A single T cell receptor beta chain is shown here with its context. Clones were sequenced by immunoSEQ multiplex PCR, and TCRdb holds only the in-frame ones, with some missing. The sample carries 400,000 to 450,000 clones, around 89% recorded once. The sample comes from a study of blood T cell repertoires in COVID-19. The CDR3 covers 17 residues. With 3 bases removed from V and 1 base from J, the gap between germline ends came to 13 bases. CDR1 KGHSH and CDR2 LQKENI come from the germline V gene. The origin of this receptor is a man younger than 40 who had recovered from COVID-19. The V gene is TRBV18, the J gene TRBJ2-6, with a weak D call TRBD1 (6 bases). Specimen: PBMCs or T cells enriched from blood (not recorded which). The DNA of the CDR3 is TGTGCCAGCTCACCCGCGCCTACAGGGTCTGGGGCCAACGTCCTGACTTTC. It translates to CASSPAPTGSGANVLTF.